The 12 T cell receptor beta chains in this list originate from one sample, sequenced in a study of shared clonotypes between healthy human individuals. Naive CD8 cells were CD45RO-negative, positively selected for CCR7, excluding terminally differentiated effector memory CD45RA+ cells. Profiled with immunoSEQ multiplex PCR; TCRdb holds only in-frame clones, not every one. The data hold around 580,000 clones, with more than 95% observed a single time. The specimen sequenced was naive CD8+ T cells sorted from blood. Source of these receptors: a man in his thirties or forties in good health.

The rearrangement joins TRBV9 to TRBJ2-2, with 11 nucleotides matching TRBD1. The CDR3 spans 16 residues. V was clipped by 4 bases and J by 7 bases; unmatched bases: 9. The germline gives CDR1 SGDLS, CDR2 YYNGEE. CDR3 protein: CASSPRTGGVLGELFF. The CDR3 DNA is TGTGCCAGCAGCCCCAGGACAGGGGGCGTTCTCGGGGAGCTGTTTTTT.

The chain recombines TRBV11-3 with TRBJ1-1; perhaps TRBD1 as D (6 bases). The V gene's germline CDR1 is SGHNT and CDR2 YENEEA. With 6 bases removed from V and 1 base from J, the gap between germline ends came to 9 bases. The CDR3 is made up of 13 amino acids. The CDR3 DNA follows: TGTGCCAGCAGTTCCAGGGGGAACACTGAAGCTTTCTTT. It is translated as CASSSRGNTEAFF.

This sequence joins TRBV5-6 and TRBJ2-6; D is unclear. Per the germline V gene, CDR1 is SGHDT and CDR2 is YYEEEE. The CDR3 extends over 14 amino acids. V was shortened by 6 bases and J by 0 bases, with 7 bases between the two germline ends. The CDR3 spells CASIIASGANVLTF. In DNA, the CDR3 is TGTGCCAGCATCATTGCCTCTGGGGCCAACGTCCTGACTTTC.

CDR3 sequence: CASRTDWNSNQPQHF. DNA of the CDR3: TGTGCCAGCAGAACTGACTGGAACTCCAATCAGCCCCAGCATTTT. The V and J genes are TRBV27 and TRBJ1-5; D not certain. The CDR3 length is 15 residues. Germline CDR1 and CDR2: MNHEY and SMNVEV (reference sequence). The V end lost 6 bases, the J end lost 3 bases, and 15 bases lay between the germline ends.

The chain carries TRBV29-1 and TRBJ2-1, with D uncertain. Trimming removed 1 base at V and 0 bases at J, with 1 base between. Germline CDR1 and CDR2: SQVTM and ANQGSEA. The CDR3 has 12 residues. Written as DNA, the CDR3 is TGCAGCGTTGAAGCCTCCTACAATGAGCAGTTCTTC. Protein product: CSVEASYNEQFF.

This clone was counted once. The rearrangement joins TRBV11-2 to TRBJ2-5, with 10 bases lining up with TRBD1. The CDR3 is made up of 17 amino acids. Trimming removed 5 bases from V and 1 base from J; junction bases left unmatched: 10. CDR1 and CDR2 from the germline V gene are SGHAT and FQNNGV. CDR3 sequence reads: CASSRQGAGFLQETQYF. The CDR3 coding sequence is TGTGCCAGCAGCCGACAGGGGGCCGGATTTCTCCAAGAGACCCAGTACTTC.

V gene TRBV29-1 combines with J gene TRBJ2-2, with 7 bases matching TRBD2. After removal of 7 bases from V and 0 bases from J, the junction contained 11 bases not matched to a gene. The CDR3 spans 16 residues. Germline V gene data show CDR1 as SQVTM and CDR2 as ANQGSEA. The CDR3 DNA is TGCAGCGCCCGCGGGGGAGCGGTCGCGAACACCGGGGAGCTGTTTTTT. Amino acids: CSARGGAVANTGELFF.

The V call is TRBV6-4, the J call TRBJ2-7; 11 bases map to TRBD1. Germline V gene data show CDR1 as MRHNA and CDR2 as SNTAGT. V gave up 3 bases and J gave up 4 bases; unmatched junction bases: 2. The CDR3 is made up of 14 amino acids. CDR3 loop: CASSEGQGAYEQYF. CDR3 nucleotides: TGTGCCAGCAGTGAAGGACAGGGGGCTTACGAGCAGTACTTC.

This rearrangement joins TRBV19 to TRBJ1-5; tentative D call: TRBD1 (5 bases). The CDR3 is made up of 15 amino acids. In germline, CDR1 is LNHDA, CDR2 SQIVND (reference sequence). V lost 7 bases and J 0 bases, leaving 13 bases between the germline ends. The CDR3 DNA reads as TGTGCCAGTACTTTAGGGGTTTATAGCAATCAGCCCCAGCATTTT. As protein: CASTLGVYSNQPQHF.

Here the CDR3 reads CASSLAAGGTYEQYF. Written as DNA, the CDR3 is TGTGCCAGCAGCTTAGCCGCAGGGGGAACCTACGAGCAGTACTTC. V is TRBV11-2 and J is TRBJ2-7, with TRBD1 identical over 7 bases. Trimming cost V 1 base and J 2 bases; bases outside gene matches: 5. The germline V gene has CDR1 SGHAT and CDR2 FQNNGV. The CDR3 is 15 amino acids.

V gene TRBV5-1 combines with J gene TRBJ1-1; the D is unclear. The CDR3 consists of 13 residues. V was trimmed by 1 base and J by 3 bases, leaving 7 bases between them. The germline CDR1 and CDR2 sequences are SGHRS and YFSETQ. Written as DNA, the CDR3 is TGCGCCAGCAGCTTGAGGGAATACACTGAAGCTTTCTTT. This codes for CASSLREYTEAFF.

CDR3 sequence: CASSLIVAVNTGELFF. The CDR3 nucleotides are TGTGCCAGCAGCTTAATCGTCGCAGTGAACACCGGGGAGCTGTTTTTT. The gene calls are TRBV7-9 and TRBJ2-2; no clear D. From germline, CDR1 is SEHNR and CDR2 FQNEAQ (reference sequence). V gave up 2 bases and J gave up 1 base, with 11 bases separating them. The CDR3 has 16 residues.